A selection of T cell receptor beta chains follows, all from one sample in a study of shared clonotypes between healthy human individuals. Using immunoSEQ multiplex PCR, the repertoire was profiled, and TCRdb retains in-frame clones only, with some absent. The data contain about 730,000 clones, roughly 72% of them singletons. Specimen: memory CD4+ T cells sorted from blood. These receptors all come from a woman aged 25 to 45 in good health. The CDR3 runs from the conserved cysteine through the conserved F or W. The order of the fields is clone size, J gene, D gene, V gene, CDR3 DNA, CDR3 protein. A D gene is named only where the DNA matches it firmly. Where a row states a size, it is once, few, many or the class of an expanded clone; other rows omit it.

>.|TRBJ2-7|TRBD1|TRBV6-1
TGTGCCAGCAGTGAATTTCCCGAGGACAGGGCCGAGCAGTACTTC
CASSEFPEDRAEQYF
>once|TRBJ1-1|.|TRBV18
TGTGCCAGCTCTCCCTCGTTGAACACTGAAGCTTTCTTT
CASSPSLNTEAFF
>few|TRBJ1-2|TRBD1|TRBV19
TGTGCCAGTAAGGGTTTCGGGACAGGGAACTATGGCTACACCTTC
CASKGFGTGNYGYTF
>.|TRBJ2-7|.|TRBV6-1
TGTGCCAGCAAGGGTGGGGAGCAGTACTTC
CASKGGEQYF
>many|TRBJ1-6|.|TRBV7-6
TGTGCCAGCAGCTCCGGACGGTCCAATTCACCCCTCCACTTT
CASSSGRSNSPLHF
>.|TRBJ2-2|TRBD2|TRBV7-6
TGTGCCAGCAGCCCCAGACTAGCGGGAGAAACCGGGGAGCTGTTTTTT
CASSPRLAGETGELFF
>few|TRBJ1-2|.|TRBV19
TGTGCCAGTAGCCGTCGGGGGGACTATGGCTACACCTTC
CASSRRGDYGYTF
>.|TRBJ1-1|.|TRBV7-9
TGTGCCAGCAGCTTAGTTCAGGGTGGAGGGACTGAAGCTTTCTTT
CASSLVQGGGTEAFF
>.|TRBJ1-1|TRBD1|TRBV7-9
TGTGCCAGCAGCTTACTCTCTGGGACAGGGGGTTTCTTT
CASSLLSGTGGFF
>.|TRBJ2-7|TRBD1|TRBV6-5
TGTGCCAGCAGTACGGGACAGGGTACAGGAGAGCAGTACTTC
CASSTGQGTGEQYF
>once|TRBJ2-7|.|TRBV28
TGTGCCAGCAGTTTGGAGGGGGGGCCCTACGAGCAGTACTTC
CASSLEGGPYEQYF
>.|TRBJ2-7|TRBD2|TRBV15
TGTGCCACCAGCAGAGAAGCGGGAGGACATCCCTACGAGCAGTACTTC
CATSREAGGHPYEQYF
>.|TRBJ2-7|.|TRBV6-1
TGTGCCAGCAGTGCCGGGACACCGTACGAGCAGTACTTC
CASSAGTPYEQYF
>.|TRBJ1-1|.|TRBV6-5
TGTGCCAGCAGTACAGGGCCCACTGAAGCTTTCTTT
CASSTGPTEAFF
>.|TRBJ1-1|.|TRBV5-4
TGTGCCAGCACCCTGATAGGGGCGAGGGCGACTGAAGCTTTCTTT
CASTLIGARATEAFF
>few|TRBJ2-7|TRBD2|TRBV4-3
TGCGCCAGCAGCCCAGTAGCGGGCGAGCAGTACTTC
CASSPVAGEQYF
>.|TRBJ2-1|.|TRBV5-8
TGTGCCAGCAGCTTGGCCGCCTTGTACAATGAGCAGTTCTTC
CASSLAALYNEQFF
>.|TRBJ1-2|.|TRBV28
TGTGCCAGCAGTCCCGGCGACACCGATGGCTACACCTTC
CASSPGDTDGYTF
>.|TRBJ1-1|TRBD1|TRBV28
TGTGCCAGCAGTTTCCCCCCCGAGGATCAGGGGGCCAGGGTGAACACTGAAGCTTTCTTT
CASSFPPEDQGARVNTEAFF
>.|TRBJ2-1|.|TRBV7-7
TGTGCCAGCAGCTTTGACCGGCAAGGTGAGCAGTTCTTC
CASSFDRQGEQFF
>few|TRBJ1-2|.|TRBV7-9
TGTGCCAGCAGCCCTCTGACGGGGGATCAAGGCTACACCTTC
CASSPLTGDQGYTF
>.|TRBJ2-5|.|TRBV4-2
TGTGCCAGCAGCCAAGAAAATCCCGGGACCGGAGAGACCCAGTACTTC
CASSQENPGTGETQYF
>.|TRBJ2-2|.|TRBV6-5
TGTGCCAGCGCTGACAGCTTCTCACTTTTCGGGGAGCTGTTTTTT
CASADSFSLFGELFF
>.|TRBJ1-2|.|TRBV30
TGTGCCTGGAGTGTAAGGGGGGTCAGCTATGGCTACACCTTC
CAWSVRGVSYGYTF
>.|TRBJ2-7|TRBD1|TRBV28
TGTGCCAGCAGAGGGGACAGCTCCTACGAGCAGTACTTC
CASRGDSSYEQYF
>.|TRBJ2-1|TRBD2|TRBV28
TGTGCCAGCAGTCTAGCTAGCGGGAGTTGGGGTGAGCAGTTCTTC
CASSLASGSWGEQFF
>.|TRBJ2-1|.|TRBV6-6
TGTGCCAGCAGTTATCAGGGGTCGAACAATGAGCAGTTCTTC
CASSYQGSNNEQFF
>.|TRBJ2-5|TRBD2|TRBV4-1
TGCGCCAGCAGCCAAGACGGCCGCGGGAGGGCCGGGGAGACCCAGTACTTC
CASSQDGRGRAGETQYF